This T cell receptor (beta chain) was identified during a study of blood T cells in healthy people across ages. A second about 7 to 12 cycle PCR used barcoded and J-beta primers. TCRdb processed the 5' RACE reads anew with MiXCR; each CDR3 protein has one entry. The sample records 700,000 to 900,000 distinct CDR3 sequences, roughly 50% being singletons. The sample holds one count of this clonotype. J lost 14 bases, V lost 1 base, and 12 bases had no gene match. This CDR3 contains 14 residues. Germline V gene data show CDR1 as GTSNPN and CDR2 as SVGIG (reference sequence). Sequencing input: blood. The sequence was obtained from a man at least 80 years old in good health. The chain carries TRBV30 and TRBJ2-3; 10 nucleotides agree with TRBD1. CDR3 DNA: TGTGCCTGGAGTGCTGGTTCCGGGACAGGGGACGCGTATTTT. Amino acids: CAWSAGSGTGDAYF.